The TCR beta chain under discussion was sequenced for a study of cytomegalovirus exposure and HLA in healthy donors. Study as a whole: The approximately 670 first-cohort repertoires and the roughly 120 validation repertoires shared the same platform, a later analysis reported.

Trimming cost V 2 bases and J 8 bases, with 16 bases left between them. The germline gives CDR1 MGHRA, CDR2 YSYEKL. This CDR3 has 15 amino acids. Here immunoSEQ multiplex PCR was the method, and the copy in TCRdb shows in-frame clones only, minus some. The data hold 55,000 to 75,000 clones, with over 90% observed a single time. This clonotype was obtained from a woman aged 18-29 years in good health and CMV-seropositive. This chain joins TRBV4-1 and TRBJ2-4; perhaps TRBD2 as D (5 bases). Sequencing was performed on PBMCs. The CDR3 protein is CASSQKVLGSDIQYF. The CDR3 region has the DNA TGCGCCAGCAGCCAAAAGGTACTGGGGAGTGACATTCAGTACTTC.